The clone carrying this T cell receptor beta chain appeared a few times. The antigen is not known. Rearranged V-D-J TRB sequences were amplified with a mixed TRB-A/B primer pool. TCRdb fed the multiplex PCR reads into MiXCR, producing one record per CDR3 protein. The profile covers thousands of distinct CDR3 sequences, with 30% appearing a single time and approximately 3.5% taken by the ten largest. The data belong to a study of T cell repertoires in aging, cancer and after chemotherapy. Regarding the study as a whole: Compared with age-matched healthy donors, untreated hematological or solid cancer patients showed higher blood TCR clonality.

Germline V gene data show CDR1 as MNHEY and CDR2 as SVGAGI. Trimming took off 2 bases at V and 1 base at J, with 11 bases between the two ends. The CDR3 is 15 amino acids. Amplification of TCR beta used genomic DNA extracted from peripheral blood. The rearrangement links TRBV6-5 to TRBJ1-1; no definite D call. Sequences were obtained from blood. The source is a human donor with a solid tumor. The CDR3 loop reads CASSYPPDQNTEAFF. DNA for the CDR3: TGTGCCAGCAGTTACCCCCCGGACCAGAACACTGAAGCTTTCTTT.